This is a list of T cell receptor beta chains from one sample in a study of blood T cell repertoires in COVID-19. The data were produced by immunoSEQ multiplex PCR, yet TCRdb's version contains in-frame clones alone and is incomplete. The sample contains fewer than 200,000 clones, around nine tenths of which appear only once. The sequencing input was peripheral blood. These receptor sequences come from a woman between 65 and 79 years old with COVID-19, enrolled during active disease. CDR3s include the opening cysteine and the closing phenylalanine or tryptophan. The D gene is left open where the match is weak. Clone size appears in some rows only: once, few, many, or a class for an expanded clone.

cdr3_length clone_size d_call j_call v_call cdr3_aa cdr3_nt
11 - - TRBJ2-2 TRBV10-3 CATTGSGELFF TGTGCCACCACAGGGTCCGGGGAGCTGTTTTTT
15 - TRBD2 TRBJ2-1 TRBV9 CASSAAGGPYNEQFF TGTGCCAGCAGCGCAGCGGGAGGGCCCTACAATGAGCAGTTCTTC
17 - TRBD2 TRBJ2-7 TRBV5-8 CASGTGLAGAVLYEQYF TGTGCCAGCGGTACGGGACTAGCGGGAGCCGTATTGTACGAGCAGTACTTC
17 once - TRBJ2-5 TRBV3-1/TRBV3-2 CASSQGRVAGFQETQYF TGTGCCAGCAGCCAAGGGAGGGTGGCCGGCTTCCAAGAGACCCAGTACTTC
13 once - TRBJ1-4 TRBV5-6 CASSVVHNEKLFF TGTGCCAGCAGCGTTGTCCATAATGAAAAACTGTTTTTT
15 - - TRBJ2-5 TRBV9 CASSVRGWGWETQYF TGTGCCAGCAGCGTTAGGGGTTGGGGTTGGGAGACCCAGTACTTC
18 - - TRBJ2-7 TRBV18 CASSPTPTPLGQAYEQYF TGTGCCAGCTCACCTACCCCTACCCCTTTGGGACAAGCCTACGAGCAGTACTTC
14 few TRBD1 TRBJ1-5 TRBV19 CASSRTGTDQPQHF TGTGCCAGTAGTAGGACAGGGACGGATCAGCCCCAGCATTTT
14 - - TRBJ2-5 TRBV6-5 CASGTGSFQETQYF TGTGCCAGCGGGACTGGATCTTTCCAAGAGACCCAGTACTTC
15 - - TRBJ2-3 TRBV11-2 CASSPGGKRTDTQYF TGTGCCAGCAGCCCCGGCGGGAAGCGCACAGATACGCAGTATTTT
14 - - TRBJ1-3 TRBV10-3 CAISERGLGNTIYF TGTGCCATCAGTGAGAGAGGGCTGGGAAACACCATATATTTT
14 - - TRBJ2-7 TRBV18 CASSPLRSSYEQYF TGTGCCAGCTCACCTCTCCGGAGCTCCTACGAGCAGTACTTC
15 - - TRBJ1-2 TRBV30 CAWTQRTDSNYGYTF TGTGCCTGGACCCAGAGGACAGACTCGAACTATGGCTACACCTTC
16 - - TRBJ2-7 TRBV11-2 CASSWGPSASSYEQYF TGTGCCAGCAGCTGGGGACCTAGCGCCAGCTCCTACGAGCAGTACTTC
18 - - TRBJ2-2 TRBV3-1/TRBV3-2 CASSQDYRRGANTGELFF TGTGCCAGCAGCCAAGATTATCGGCGGGGCGCGAACACCGGGGAGCTGTTTTTT
19 - - TRBJ1-4 TRBV21-1 CASSKWSRGGGSTNEKLFF TGTGCCAGCAGCAAATGGTCAAGGGGCGGGGGTTCAACTAATGAAAAACTGTTTTTT
19 - TRBD2 TRBJ2-1 TRBV30 CAWRAPSPTSGRFYNEQFF TGTGCCTGGAGGGCCCCCTCCCCGACTAGCGGGAGGTTCTACAATGAGCAGTTCTTC
12 - - TRBJ2-7 TRBV28 CASSFTGLEQYF TGTGCCAGCAGTTTCACGGGTCTCGAGCAGTACTTC
15 - - TRBJ2-7 TRBV10-3 CAISFSGLENHEQYF TGTGCCATCAGTTTTTCGGGACTGGAGAACCACGAGCAGTACTTC
16 - TRBD1 TRBJ2-7 TRBV5-5 CASSRTNRGLSYEQYF TGTGCCAGCAGCAGGACGAACAGGGGTCTCTCCTACGAGCAGTACTTC
13 - - TRBJ2-5 TRBV27 CASSLRQQETQYF TGTGCCAGCAGTTTACGACAGCAAGAGACCCAGTACTTC
14 - TRBD1 TRBJ2-7 TRBV6-5 CASSMGQGPYEQYF TGTGCCAGCAGTATGGGACAGGGACCCTACGAGCAGTACTTC
15 - - TRBJ2-5 TRBV18 CASSPPWPGRETQYF TGTGCCAGCTCACCACCGTGGCCAGGGAGGGAGACCCAGTACTTC
14 - - TRBJ1-1 TRBV19 CASSMMGQSTEAFF TGTGCCAGTAGTATGATGGGGCAAAGCACTGAAGCTTTCTTT